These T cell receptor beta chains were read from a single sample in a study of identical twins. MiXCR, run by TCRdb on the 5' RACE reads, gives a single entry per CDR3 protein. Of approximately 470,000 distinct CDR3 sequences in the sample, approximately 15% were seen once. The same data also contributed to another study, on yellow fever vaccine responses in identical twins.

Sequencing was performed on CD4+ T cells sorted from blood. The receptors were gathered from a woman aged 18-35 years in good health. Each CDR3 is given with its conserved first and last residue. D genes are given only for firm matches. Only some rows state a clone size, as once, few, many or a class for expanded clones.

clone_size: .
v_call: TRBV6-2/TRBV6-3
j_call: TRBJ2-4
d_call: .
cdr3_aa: CASRKDGTSKNIQYF
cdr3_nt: TGTGCCAGCAGGAAGGACGGGACTTCCAAAAACATTCAGTACTTC

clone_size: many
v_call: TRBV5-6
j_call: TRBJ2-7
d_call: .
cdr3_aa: CASSLVVGNEQYF
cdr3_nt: TGTGCCAGCAGCTTAGTAGTGGGCAACGAGCAGTACTTC

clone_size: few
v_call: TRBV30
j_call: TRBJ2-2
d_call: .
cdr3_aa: CAGRGAGNTGELFF
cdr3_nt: TGTGCCGGCCGGGGGGCAGGGAACACCGGGGAGCTGTTTTTT

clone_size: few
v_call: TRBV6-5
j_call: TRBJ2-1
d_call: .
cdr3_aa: CASSYAGGISSYNEQFF
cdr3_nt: TGTGCCAGCAGTTACGCCGGGGGCATAAGCTCCTACAATGAGCAGTTCTTC

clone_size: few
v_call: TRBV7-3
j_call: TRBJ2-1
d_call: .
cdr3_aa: CASSLSPVGNEQFF
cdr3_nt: TGTGCCAGCAGCTTAAGCCCAGTGGGCAATGAGCAGTTCTTC

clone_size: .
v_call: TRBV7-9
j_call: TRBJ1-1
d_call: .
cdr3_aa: CASSARTAGPNTEAFF
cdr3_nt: TGTGCCAGCAGCGCGCGGACAGCTGGGCCGAACACTGAAGCTTTCTTT

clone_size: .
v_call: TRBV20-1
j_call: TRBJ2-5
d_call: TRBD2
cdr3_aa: CSAGTTGKQETQYF
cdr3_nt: TGCAGTGCTGGGACTACTGGCAAACAAGAGACCCAGTACTTC

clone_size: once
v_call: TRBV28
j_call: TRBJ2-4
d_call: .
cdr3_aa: CASSAHSLAKNIQYF
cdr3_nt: TGTGCCAGCAGTGCCCACAGTTTAGCCAAAAACATTCAGTACTTC

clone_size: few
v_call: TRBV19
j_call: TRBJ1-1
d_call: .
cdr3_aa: CASSIDGLRTEAFF
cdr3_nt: TGTGCCAGTAGTATAGACGGCCTACGGACTGAAGCTTTCTTT

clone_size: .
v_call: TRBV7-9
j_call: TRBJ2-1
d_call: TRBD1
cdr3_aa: CASSLGQGASGEQFF
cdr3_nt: TGTGCCAGCAGCTTAGGACAGGGGGCTTCCGGTGAGCAGTTCTTC

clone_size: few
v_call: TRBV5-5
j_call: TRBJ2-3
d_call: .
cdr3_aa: CASSLDAGAAGDTQYF
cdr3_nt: TGTGCCAGCAGCTTGGACGCGGGGGCAGCGGGAGATACGCAGTATTTT

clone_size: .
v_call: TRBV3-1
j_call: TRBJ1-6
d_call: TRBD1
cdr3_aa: CASSQGTGVSPLHF
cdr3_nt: TGTGCCAGCAGCCAAGGTACAGGGGTTTCACCCCTCCACTTT

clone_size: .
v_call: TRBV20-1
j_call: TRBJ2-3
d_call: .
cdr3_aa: CSARDPGASTDTQYF
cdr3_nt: TGCAGTGCTAGAGATCCAGGTGCTAGCACAGATACGCAGTATTTT

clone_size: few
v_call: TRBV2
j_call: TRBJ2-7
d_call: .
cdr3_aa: CASRGDSSYEQYF
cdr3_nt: TGTGCCAGCCGGGGAGACAGCTCCTACGAGCAGTACTTC

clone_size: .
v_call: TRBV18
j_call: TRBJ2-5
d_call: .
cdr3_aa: CASSPPGTRETQYF
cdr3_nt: TGTGCCAGCTCACCACCGGGGACAAGGGAGACCCAGTACTTC

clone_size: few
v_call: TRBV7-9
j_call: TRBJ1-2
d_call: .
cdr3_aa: CASSYGQTHYYGYTF
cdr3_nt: TGTGCCAGCAGTTATGGACAGACCCATTACTATGGCTACACCTTC

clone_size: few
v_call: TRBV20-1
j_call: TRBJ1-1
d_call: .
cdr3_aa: CSASPTTEAFF
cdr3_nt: TGCAGTGCTAGCCCAACCACTGAAGCTTTCTTT

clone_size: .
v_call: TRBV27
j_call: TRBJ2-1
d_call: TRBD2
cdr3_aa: CASSSGTKGRNEQFF
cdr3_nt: TGTGCCAGCAGTTCCGGGACTAAGGGACGCAATGAGCAGTTCTTC

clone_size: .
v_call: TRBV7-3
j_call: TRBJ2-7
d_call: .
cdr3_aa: CASSSGGGTGYEQYF
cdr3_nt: TGTGCCAGCAGCTCCGGTGGGGGGACTGGCTACGAGCAGTACTTC

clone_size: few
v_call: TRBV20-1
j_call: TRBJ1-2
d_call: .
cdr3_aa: CSARWRDVDGYTF
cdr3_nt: TGCAGTGCCCGCTGGCGGGACGTGGATGGCTACACCTTC

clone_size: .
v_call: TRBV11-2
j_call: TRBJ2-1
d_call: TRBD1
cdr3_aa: CASSLESGGRFANEQFF
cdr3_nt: TGTGCCAGCAGCTTAGAGTCAGGGGGTCGTTTTGCGAATGAGCAGTTCTTC

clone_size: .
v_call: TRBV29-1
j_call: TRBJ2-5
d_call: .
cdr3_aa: CSVVGGGRETQYF
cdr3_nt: TGCAGCGTTGTCGGGGGAGGTCGGGAGACCCAGTACTTC

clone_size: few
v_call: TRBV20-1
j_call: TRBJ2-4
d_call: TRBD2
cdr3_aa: CSAPGTSGGGKNIQYF
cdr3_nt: TGCAGTGCCCCCGGGACTAGCGGGGGGGGCAAAAACATTCAGTACTTC

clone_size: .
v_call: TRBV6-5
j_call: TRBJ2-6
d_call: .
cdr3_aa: CASSSRHREGSGANVLTF
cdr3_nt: TGTGCCAGCAGTTCAAGGCACAGGGAGGGATCTGGGGCCAACGTCCTGACTTTC

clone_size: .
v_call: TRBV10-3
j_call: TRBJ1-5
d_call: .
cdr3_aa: CAISTDGEGPQHF
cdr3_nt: TGTGCCATCAGTACGGACGGGGAAGGGCCCCAGCATTTT

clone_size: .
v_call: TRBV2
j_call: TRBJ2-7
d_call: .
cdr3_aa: CASSEQGQLYEQYF
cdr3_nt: TGTGCCAGCAGTGAACAGGGACAACTCTACGAGCAGTACTTC

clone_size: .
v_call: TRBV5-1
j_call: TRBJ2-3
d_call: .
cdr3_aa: CASYMEVPDTQYF
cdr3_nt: TGCGCCAGCTACATGGAGGTCCCAGATACGCAGTATTTT

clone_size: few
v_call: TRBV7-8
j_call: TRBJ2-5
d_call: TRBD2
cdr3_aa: CASSSRLAGGSYQETQYF
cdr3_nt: TGTGCCAGCAGCTCCAGACTAGCGGGAGGATCGTACCAAGAGACCCAGTACTTC

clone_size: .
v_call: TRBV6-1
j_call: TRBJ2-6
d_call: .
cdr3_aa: CASGGTHSGANVLTF
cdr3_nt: TGTGCCAGCGGCGGGACCCACTCTGGGGCCAACGTCCTGACTTTC

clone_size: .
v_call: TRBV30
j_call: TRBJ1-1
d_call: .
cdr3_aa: CAWSGQKNTEAFF
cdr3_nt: TGTGCCTGGAGTGGACAGAAGAACACTGAAGCTTTCTTT

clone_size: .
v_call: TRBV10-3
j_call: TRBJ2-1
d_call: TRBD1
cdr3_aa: CAISDTKPQGANEQFF
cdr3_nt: TGTGCCATCAGTGATACAAAACCACAGGGGGCCAATGAGCAGTTCTTC

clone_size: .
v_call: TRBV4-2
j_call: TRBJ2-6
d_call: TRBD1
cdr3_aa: CASSHRTGGISGANVLTF
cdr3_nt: TGTGCCAGCAGCCACCGGACAGGGGGCATCTCTGGGGCCAACGTCCTGACTTTC

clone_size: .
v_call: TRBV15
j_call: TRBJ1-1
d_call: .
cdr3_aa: CATSRVLNYDIMNTEAFF
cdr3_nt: TGTGCCACCAGCAGAGTTCTGAACTACGACATTATGAACACTGAAGCTTTCTTT

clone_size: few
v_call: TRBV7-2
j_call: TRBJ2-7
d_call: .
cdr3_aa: CASSLPLSDEQYF
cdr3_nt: TGTGCCAGCAGCTTACCTCTCTCTGACGAGCAGTACTTC

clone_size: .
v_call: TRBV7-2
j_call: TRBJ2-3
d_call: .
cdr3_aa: CASSVQILPTDTQYF
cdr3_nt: TGTGCCAGCAGCGTCCAGATACTACCCACAGATACGCAGTATTTT

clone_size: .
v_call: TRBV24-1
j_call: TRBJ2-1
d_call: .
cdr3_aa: CATSDTGPSHLNEQFF
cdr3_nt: TGTGCCACCAGTGACACGGGGCCCTCGCACCTCAATGAGCAGTTCTTC